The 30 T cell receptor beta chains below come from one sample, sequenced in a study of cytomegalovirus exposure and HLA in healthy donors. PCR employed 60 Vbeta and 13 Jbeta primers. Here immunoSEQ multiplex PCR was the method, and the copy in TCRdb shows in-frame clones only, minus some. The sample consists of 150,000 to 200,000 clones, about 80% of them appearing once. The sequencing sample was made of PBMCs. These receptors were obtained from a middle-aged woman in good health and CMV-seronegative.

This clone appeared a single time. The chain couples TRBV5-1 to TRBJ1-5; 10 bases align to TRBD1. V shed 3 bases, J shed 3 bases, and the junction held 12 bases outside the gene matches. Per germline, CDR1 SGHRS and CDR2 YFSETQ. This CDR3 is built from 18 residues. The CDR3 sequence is CASSYDIDRGQNNQPQHF. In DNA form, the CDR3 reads TGCGCCAGCAGCTATGATATTGACAGGGGGCAGAACAATCAGCCCCAGCATTTT.

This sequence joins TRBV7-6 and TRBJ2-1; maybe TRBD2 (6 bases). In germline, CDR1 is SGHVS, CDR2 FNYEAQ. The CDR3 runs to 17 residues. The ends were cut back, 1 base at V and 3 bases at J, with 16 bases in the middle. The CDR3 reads CASSLDPRLGGYNEQFF. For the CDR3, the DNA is TGTGCCAGCAGCTTAGACCCCCGACTAGGTGGCTACAATGAGCAGTTCTTC.

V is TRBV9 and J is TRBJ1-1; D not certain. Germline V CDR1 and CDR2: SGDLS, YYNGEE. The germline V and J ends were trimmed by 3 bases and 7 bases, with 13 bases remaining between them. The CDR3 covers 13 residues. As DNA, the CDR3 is TGTGCCAGCAGCGAGAGGAGGAACGGTGAAGCTTTCTTT. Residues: CASSERRNGEAFF.

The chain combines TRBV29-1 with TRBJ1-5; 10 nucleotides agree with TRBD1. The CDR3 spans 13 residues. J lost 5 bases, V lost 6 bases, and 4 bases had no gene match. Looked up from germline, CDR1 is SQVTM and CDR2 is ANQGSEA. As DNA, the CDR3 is TGCAGCGTGCGGACAGGGGGGGATCAGCCCCAGCATTTT. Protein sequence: CSVRTGGDQPQHF.

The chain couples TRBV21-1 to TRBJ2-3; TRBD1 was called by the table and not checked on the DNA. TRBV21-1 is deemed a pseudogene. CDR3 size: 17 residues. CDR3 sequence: CASSATGVTQPTDTQYF. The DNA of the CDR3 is TGTGCCAGCAGCGCAACAGGGGTGACCCAACCTACAGATACGCAGTATTTT.

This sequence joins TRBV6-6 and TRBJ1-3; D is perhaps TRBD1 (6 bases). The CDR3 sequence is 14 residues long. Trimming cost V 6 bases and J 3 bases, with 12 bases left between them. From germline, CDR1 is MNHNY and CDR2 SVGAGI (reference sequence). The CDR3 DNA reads TGTGCCAGCAGCCCTACAGGGTATGGAAACACCATATATTTT. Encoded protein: CASSPTGYGNTIYF.

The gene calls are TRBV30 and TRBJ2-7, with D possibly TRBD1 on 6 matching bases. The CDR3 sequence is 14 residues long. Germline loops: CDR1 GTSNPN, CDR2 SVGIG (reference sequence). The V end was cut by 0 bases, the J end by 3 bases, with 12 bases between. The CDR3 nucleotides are TGTGCCTGGAGTGTACAGGGCAGGGGCTACGAGCAGTACTTC. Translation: CAWSVQGRGYEQYF.

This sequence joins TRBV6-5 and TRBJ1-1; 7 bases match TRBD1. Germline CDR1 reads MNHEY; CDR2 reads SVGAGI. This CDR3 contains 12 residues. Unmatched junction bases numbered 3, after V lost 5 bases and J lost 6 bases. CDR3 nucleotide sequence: TGTGCCAGCAGTAGACAGGGATCTGAAGCTTTCTTT. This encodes CASSRQGSEAFF.

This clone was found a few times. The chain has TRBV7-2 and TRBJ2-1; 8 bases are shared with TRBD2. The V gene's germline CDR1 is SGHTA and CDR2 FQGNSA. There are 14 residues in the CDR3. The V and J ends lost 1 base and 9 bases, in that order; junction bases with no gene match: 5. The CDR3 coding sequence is TGTGCCAGCAGCTTAGTGCGGGAGGCCATTGAGCAGTTCTTC. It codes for CASSLVREAIEQFF.

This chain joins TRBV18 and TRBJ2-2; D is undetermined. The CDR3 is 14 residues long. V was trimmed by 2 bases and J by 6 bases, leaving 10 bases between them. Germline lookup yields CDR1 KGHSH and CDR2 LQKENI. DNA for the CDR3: TGTGCCAGCTCACCAATATCAGAGGCCGGGGAGCTGTTTTTT. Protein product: CASSPISEAGELFF.

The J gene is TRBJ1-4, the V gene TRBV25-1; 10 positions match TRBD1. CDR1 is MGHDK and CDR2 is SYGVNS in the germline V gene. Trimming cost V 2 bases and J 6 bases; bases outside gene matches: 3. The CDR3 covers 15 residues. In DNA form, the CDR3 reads TGTGCCAGCAGTGAAGAGGGACAGGGGTATGAAAAACTGTTTTTT. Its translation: CASSEEGQGYEKLFF. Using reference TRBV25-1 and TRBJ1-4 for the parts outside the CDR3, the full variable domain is EADIYQTPRYLVIGTGKKITLECSQTMGHDKMYWYQQDPGMELHLIHYSYGVNSTEKGDLSSESTVSRIRTEHFPLTLESARPSHTSQYLCASSEEGQGYEKLFFGSGTQLSVL.

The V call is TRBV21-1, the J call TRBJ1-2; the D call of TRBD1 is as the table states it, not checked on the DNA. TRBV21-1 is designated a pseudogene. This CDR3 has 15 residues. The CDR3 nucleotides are TGTGCCAGCAGCAAAGTAAGGGGGCCGGGGTATGGCTACACCTTC. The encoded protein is CASSKVRGPGYGYTF.

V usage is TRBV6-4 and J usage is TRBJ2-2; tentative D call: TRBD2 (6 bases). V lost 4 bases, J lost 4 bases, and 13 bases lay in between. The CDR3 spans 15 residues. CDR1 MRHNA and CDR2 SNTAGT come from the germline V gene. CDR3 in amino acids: CASSAAGGRTGELFF. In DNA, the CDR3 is TGTGCCAGCAGTGCGGCCGGGGGACGCACCGGGGAGCTGTTTTTT.

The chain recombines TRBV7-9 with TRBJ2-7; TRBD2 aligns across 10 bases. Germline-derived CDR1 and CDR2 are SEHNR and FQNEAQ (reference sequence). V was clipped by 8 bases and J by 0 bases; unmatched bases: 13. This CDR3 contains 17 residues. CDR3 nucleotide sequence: TGTGCCAGCGGCAGGCTAGCGGGAGAGTCTAACTCCTACGAGCAGTACTTC. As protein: CASGRLAGESNSYEQYF.

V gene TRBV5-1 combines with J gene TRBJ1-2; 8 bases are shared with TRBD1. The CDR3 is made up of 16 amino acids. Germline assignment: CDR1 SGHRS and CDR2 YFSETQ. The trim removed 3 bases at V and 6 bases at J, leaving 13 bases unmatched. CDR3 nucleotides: TGCGCCAGCAGCTCCCATACGGGACAGGTCGTGAATGGCTACACCTTC. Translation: CASSSHTGQVVNGYTF.

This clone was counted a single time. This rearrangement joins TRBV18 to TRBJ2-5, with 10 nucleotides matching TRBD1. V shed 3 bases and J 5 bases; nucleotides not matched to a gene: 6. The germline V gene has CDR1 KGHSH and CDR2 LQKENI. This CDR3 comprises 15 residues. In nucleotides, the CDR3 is TGTGCCAGCTCACCTTCCGGGACAGGGGAGGAGACCCAGTACTTC. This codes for CASSPSGTGEETQYF.

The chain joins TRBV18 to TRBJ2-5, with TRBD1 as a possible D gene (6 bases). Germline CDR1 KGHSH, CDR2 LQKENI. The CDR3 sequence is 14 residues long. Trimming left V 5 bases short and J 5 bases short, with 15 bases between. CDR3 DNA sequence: TGTGCCAGCTCAGTACAGGGTCTTCTGGAGACCCAGTACTTC. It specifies CASSVQGLLETQYF.

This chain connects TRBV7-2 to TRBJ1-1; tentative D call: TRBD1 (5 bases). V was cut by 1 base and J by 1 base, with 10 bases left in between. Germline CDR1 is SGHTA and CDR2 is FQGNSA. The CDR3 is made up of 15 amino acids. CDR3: CASSLDGGANTEAFF. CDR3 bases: TGTGCCAGCAGCTTAGATGGAGGGGCGAACACTGAAGCTTTCTTT.

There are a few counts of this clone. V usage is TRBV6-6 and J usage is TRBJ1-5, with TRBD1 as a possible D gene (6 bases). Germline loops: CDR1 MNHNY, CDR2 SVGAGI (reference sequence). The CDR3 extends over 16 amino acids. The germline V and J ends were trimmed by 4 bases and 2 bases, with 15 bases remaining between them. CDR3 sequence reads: CASSFSGQQGNQPQHF. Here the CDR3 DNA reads TGTGCCAGCAGTTTCTCCGGACAGCAGGGCAATCAGCCCCAGCATTTT.

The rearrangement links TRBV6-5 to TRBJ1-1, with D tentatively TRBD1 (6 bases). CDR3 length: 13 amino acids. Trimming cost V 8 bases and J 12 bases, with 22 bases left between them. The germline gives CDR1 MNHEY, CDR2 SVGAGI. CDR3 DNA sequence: TGTGCCAGCGGAAGGACAGCGACCAAGGAGCCTTTCTTT. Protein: CASGRTATKEPFF.

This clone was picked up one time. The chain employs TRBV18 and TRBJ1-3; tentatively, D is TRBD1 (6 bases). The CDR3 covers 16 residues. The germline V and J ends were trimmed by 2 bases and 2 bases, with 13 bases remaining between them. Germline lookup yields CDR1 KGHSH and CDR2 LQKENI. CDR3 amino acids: CASSPNGKGAGNTIYF. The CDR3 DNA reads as TGTGCCAGCTCACCAAACGGAAAGGGGGCTGGAAACACCATATATTTT.

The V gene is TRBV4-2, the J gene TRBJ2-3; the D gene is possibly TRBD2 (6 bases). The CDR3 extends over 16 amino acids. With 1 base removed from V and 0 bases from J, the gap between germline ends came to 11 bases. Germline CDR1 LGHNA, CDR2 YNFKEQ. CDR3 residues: CASSQGVAVSTDTQYF. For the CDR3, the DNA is TGTGCCAGCAGCCAAGGCGTAGCGGTTAGCACAGATACGCAGTATTTT.

CDR3 nucleotide sequence: TGTGCCAGCAGCCCTACAGGGGTAATGCCTCGTTTGGAGACCCAGTACTTC. Translating gives CASSPTGVMPRLETQYF. The chain joins TRBV11-2 to TRBJ2-5, with 7 bases aligning to TRBD1. The ends lost 5 bases at V and 5 bases at J; junction bases unmatched: 17. Germline CDR1 reads SGHAT; CDR2 reads FQNNGV. The CDR3 runs to 17 residues.

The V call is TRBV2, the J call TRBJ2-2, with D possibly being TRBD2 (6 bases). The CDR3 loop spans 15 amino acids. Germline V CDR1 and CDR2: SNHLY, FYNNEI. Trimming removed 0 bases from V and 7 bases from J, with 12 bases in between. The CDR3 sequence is CASSEAGGEVGELFF. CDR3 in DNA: TGTGCCAGCAGTGAAGCGGGGGGAGAGGTCGGGGAGCTGTTTTTT.

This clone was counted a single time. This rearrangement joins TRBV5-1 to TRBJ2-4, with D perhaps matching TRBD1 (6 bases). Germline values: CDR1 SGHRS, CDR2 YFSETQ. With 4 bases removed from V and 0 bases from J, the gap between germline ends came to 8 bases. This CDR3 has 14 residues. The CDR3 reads CASSPGEAKNIQYF. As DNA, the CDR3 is TGCGCCAGCAGCCCAGGGGAAGCCAAAAACATTCAGTACTTC.

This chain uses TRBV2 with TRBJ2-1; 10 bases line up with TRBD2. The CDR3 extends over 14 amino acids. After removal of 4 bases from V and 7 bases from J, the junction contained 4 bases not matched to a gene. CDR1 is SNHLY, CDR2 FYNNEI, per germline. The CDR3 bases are TGTGCCAGCAGTGCTAGCGGGAGAAGAAATGAGCAGTTCTTC. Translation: CASSASGRRNEQFF. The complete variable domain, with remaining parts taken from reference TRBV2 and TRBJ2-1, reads EPEVTQTPSHQVTQMGQEVILRCVPISNHLYFYWYRQILGQKVEFLVSFYNNEISEKSEIFDDQFSVERPDGSNFTLKIRSTKLEDSAMYFCASSASGRRNEQFFGPGTRLTVL.

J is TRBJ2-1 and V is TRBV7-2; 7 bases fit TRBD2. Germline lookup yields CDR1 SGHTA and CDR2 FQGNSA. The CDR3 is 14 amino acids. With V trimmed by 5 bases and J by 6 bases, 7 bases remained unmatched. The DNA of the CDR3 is TGTGCCAGCAGCCCAGAGACTAGCTCCAATGAGCAGTTCTTC. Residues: CASSPETSSNEQFF.

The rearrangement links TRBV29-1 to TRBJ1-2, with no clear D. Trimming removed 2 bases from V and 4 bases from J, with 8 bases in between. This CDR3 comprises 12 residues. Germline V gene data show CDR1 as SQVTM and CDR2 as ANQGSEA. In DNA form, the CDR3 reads TGCAGCGTTGAATCGAGGCGCTATGGCTACACCTTC. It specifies CSVESRRYGYTF.

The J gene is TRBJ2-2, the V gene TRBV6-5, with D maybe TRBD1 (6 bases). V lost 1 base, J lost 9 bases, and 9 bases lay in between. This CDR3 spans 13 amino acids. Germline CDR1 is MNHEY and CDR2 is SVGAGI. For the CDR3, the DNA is TGTGCCAGCAGTTACTACAGGGATAGGGAGCTGTTTTTT. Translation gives CASSYYRDRELFF.

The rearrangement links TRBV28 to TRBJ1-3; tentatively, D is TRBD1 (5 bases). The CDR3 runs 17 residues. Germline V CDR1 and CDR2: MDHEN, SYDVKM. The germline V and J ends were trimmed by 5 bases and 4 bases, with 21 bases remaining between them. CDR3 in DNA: TGTGCCAGCAGTGTCCCTACAGGTAGCTTTTCCGGAAACACCATATATTTT. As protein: CASSVPTGSFSGNTIYF. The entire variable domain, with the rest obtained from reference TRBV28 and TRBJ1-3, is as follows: DVKVTQSSRYLVKRTGEKVFLECVQDMDHENMFWYRQDPGLGLRLIYFSYDVKMKEKGDIPEGYSVSREKKERFSLILESASTNQTSMYLCASSVPTGSFSGNTIYFGEGSWLTVV.